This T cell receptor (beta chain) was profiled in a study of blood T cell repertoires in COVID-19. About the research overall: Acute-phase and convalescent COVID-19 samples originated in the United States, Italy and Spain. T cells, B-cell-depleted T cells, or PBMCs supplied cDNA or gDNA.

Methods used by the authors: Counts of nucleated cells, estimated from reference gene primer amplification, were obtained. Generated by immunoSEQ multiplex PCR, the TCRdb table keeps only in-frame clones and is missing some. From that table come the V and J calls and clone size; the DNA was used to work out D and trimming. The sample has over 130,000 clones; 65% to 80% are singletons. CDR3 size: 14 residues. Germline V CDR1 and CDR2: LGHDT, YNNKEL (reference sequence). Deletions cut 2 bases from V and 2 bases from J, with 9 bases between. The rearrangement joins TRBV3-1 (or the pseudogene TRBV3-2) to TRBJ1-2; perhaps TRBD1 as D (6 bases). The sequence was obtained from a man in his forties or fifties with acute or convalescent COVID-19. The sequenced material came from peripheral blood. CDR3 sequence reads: CASSQRTVNYGYTF. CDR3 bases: TGTGCCAGCAGCCAACGGACAGTGAACTATGGCTACACCTTC.